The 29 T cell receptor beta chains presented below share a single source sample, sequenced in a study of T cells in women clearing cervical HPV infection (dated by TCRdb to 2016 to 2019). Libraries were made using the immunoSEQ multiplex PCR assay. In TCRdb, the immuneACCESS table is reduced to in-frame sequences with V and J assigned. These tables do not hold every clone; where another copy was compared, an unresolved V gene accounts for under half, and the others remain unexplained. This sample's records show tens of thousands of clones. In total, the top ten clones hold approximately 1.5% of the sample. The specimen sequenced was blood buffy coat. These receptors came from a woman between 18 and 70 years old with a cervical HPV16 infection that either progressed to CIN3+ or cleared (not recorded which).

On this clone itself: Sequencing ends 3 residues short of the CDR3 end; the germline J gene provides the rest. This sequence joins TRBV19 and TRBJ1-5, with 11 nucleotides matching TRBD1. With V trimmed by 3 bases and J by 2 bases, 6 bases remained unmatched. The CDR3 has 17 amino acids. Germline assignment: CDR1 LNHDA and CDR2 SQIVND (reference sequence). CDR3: CASSISWGQGGNQPQHF. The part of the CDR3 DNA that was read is TGTGCCAGTAGTATCTCATGGGGACAGGGGGGCAATCAGCCC.

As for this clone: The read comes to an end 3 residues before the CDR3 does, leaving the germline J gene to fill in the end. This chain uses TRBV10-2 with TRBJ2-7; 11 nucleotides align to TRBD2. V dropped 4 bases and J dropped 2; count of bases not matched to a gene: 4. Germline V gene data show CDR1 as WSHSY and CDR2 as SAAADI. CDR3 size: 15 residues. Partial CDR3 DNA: TGCGCCAGCAGTGGGGGACTAGCGGTTGCCTACGAG. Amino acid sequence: CASSGGLAVAYE. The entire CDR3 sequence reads CASSGGLAVAYEQYF.

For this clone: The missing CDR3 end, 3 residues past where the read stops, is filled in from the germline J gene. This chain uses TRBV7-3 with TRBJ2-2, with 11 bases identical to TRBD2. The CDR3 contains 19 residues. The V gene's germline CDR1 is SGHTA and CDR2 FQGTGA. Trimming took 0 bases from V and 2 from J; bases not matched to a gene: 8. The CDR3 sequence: CASSLTYRTSGYNTGELFF. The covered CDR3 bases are TGTGCCAGCAGCTTAACTTACCGGACTAGCGGGTACAACACCGGGGAG.

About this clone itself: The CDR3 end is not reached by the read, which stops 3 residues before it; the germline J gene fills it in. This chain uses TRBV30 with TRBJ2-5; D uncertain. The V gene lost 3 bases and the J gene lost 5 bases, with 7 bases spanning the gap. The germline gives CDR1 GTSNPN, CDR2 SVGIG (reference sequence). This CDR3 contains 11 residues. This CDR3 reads CAWRVGETQYF. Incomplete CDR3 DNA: TGTGCCTGGAGGGTAGGGGAGACC.

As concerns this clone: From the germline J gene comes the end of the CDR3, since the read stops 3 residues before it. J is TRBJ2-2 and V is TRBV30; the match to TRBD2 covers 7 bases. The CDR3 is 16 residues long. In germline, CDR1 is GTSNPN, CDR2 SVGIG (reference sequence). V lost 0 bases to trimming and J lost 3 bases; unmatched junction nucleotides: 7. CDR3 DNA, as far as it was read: TGTGCCTGGAGTGTACGGGGAGGGTTGTACACCGGGGAG. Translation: CAWSVRGGLYTGE. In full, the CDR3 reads CAWSVRGGLYTGELFF. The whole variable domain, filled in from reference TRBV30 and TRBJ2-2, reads SQTIHQWPATLVQPVGSPLSLECTVEGTSNPNLYWYRQAAGRGLQLLFYSVGIGQISSEVPQNLSASRPQDRQFILSSKKLLLSDSGFYLCAWSVRGGLYTGELFFGEGSRLTVL.

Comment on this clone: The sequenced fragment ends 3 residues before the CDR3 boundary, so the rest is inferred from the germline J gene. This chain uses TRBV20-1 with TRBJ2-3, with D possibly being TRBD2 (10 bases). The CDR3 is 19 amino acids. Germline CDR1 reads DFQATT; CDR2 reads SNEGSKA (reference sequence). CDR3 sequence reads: CSAQDRGESSGRRRETQYF. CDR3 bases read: TGCAGTGCCCAGGACAGGGGAGAGTCTAGCGGGAGACGAAGGGAGACG.

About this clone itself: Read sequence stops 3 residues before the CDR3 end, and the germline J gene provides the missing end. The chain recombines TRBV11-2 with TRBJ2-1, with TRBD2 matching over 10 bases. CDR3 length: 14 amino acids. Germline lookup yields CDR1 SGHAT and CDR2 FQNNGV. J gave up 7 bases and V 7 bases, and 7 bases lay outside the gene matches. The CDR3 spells CASNSGTSVNEQFF. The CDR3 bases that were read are TGTGCCAGCAACTCCGGGACTAGCGTTAATGAG.

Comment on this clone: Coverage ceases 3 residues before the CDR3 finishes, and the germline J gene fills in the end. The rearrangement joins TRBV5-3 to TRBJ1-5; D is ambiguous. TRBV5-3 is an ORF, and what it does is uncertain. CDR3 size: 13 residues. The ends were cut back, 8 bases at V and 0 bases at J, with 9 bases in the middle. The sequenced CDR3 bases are TGTGCCAGCCACAACCATAGCAATCAGCCC. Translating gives CASHNHSNQP. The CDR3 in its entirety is CASHNHSNQPQHF.

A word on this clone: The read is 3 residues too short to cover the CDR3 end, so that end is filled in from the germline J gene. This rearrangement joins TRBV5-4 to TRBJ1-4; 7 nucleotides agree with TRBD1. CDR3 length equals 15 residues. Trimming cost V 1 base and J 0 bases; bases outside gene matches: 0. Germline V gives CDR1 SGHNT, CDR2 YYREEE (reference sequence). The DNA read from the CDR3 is TGTGCCAGCAGCTTGCAGGGGGCAACTAATGAAAAA. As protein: CASSLQGATNEK. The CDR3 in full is CASSLQGATNEKLFF.

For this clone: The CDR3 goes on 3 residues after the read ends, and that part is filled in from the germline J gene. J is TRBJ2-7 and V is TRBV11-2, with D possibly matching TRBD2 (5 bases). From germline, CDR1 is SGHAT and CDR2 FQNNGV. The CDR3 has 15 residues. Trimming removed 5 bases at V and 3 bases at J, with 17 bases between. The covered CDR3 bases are TGTGCCAGCAGCCTTTCTAGCTACGGCGACTACGAG. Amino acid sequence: CASSLSSYGDYE. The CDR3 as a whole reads CASSLSSYGDYEQYF.

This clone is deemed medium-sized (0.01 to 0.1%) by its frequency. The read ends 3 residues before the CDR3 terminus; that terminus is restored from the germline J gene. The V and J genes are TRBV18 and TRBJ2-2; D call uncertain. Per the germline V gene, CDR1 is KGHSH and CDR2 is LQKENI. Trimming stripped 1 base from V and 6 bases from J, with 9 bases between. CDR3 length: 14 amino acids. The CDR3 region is CASSPQVSAGELFF. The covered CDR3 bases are TGTGCCAGCTCACCACAGGTCAGCGCCGGGGAG.

The CDR3 is CASSWSDSTYGYTF. The sequenced part of the CDR3 DNA is TGCGCCAGCAGCTGGTCTGACAGTACCTATGGC. J is TRBJ1-2 and V is TRBV5-1, with a weak D call TRBD1 (5 bases). From the germline J gene comes the end of the CDR3, since the read stops 3 residues before it. V was shortened by 3 bases and J by 4 bases, with 13 bases between the two germline ends. Germline V gene data show CDR1 as SGHRS and CDR2 as YFSETQ. This CDR3 has 14 amino acids.

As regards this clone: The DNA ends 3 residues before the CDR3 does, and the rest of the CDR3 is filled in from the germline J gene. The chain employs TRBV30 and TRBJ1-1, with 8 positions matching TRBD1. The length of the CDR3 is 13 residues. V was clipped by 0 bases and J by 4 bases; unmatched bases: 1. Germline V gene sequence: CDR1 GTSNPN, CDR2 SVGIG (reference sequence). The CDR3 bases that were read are TGTGCCTGGAGTGTAACAGGGGGCACTGAA. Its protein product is CAWSVTGGTE. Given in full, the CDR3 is CAWSVTGGTEAFF.

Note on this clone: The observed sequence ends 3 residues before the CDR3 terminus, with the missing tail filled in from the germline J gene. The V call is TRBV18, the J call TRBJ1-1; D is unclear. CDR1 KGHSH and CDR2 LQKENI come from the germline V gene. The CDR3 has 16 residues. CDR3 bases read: TGTGCCAGCTCCGGACTAGCGGGAGGTCTGGGAGAGACA. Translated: CASSGLAGGLGET. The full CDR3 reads CASSGLAGGLGETAFF. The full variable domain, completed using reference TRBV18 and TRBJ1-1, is NAGVMQNPRHLVRRRGQEARLRCSPMKGHSHVYWYRQLPEEGLKFMVYLQKENIIDESGMPKERFSAEFPKEGPSILRIQQVVRGDSAAYFCASSGLAGGLGETAFFGQGTRLTVV.

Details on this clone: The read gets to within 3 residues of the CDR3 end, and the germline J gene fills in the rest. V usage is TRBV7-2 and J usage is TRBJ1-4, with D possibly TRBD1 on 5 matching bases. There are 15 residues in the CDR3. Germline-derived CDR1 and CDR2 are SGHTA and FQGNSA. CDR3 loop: CASSFEIGRASPLFF. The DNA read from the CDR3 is TGTGCCAGCAGCTTCGAGATTGGCAGGGCTTCACCA.

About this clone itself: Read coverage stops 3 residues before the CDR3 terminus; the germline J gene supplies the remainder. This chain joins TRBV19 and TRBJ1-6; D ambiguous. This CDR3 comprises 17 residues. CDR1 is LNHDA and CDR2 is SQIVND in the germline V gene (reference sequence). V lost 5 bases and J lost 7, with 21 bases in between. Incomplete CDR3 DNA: TGTGCCAGTAGTTCCTACCGAGCGGGGAAACTGAATTCACCC. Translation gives CASSSYRAGKLNSP. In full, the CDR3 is CASSSYRAGKLNSPLHF.

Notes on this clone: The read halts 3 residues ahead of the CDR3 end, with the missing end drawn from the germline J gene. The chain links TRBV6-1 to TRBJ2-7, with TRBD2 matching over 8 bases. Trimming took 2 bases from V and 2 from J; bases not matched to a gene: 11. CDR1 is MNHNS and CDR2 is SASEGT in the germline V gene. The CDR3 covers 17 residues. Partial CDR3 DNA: TGTGCCAGCAGTGAACCTCTCAGCGGGGGACCTCCCTACGAG. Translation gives CASSEPLSGGPPYE. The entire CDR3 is CASSEPLSGGPPYEQYF.

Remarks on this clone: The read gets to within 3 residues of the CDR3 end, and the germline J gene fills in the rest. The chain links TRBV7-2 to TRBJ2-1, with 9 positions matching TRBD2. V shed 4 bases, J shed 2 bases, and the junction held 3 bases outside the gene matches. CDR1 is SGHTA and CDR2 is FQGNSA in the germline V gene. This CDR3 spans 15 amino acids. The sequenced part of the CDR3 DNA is TGTGCCAGCAGCTCCCTAGCGGGGACCTACAATGAG. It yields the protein CASSSLAGTYNE. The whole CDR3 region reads CASSSLAGTYNEQFF. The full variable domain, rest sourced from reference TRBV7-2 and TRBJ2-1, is GAGVSQSPSNKVTEKGKDVELRCDPISGHTALYWYRQSLGQGLEFLIYFQGNSAPDKSGLPSDRFSAERTGGSVSTLTIQRTQQEDSAVYLCASSSLAGTYNEQFFGPGTRLTVL.

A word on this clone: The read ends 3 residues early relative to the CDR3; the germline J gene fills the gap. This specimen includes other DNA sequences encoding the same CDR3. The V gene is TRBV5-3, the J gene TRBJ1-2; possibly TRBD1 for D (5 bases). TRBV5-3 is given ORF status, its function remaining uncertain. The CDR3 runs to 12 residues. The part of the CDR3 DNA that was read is TGTGCCAGAACCGGATGGGGGGAAGGC. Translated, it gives CARTGWGEG. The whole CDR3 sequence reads CARTGWGEGYTF.

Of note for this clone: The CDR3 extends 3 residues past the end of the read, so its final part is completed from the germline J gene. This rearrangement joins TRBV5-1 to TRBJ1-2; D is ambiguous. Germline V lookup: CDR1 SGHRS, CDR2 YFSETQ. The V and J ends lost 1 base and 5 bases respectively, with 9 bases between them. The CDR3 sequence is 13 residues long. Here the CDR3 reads CASSLSRLYGYTF. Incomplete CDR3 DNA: TGCGCCAGCAGCTTGTCACGCCTATATGGC.

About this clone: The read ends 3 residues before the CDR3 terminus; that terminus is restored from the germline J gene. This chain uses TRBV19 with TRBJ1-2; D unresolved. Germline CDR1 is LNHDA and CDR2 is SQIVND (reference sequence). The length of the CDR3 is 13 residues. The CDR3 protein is CASSLQQAYDYTF. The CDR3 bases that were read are TGTGCCAGTAGTCTTCAGCAGGCCTACGAC.

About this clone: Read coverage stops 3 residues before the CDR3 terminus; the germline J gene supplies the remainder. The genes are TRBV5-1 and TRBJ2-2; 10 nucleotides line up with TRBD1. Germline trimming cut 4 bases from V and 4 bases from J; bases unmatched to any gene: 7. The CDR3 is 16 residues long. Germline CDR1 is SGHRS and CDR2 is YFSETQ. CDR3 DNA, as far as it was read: TGCGCCAGCAGCATCCGGACAGGGGGTAGCACCGGGGAG. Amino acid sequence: CASSIRTGGSTGE. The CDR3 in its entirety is CASSIRTGGSTGELFF.

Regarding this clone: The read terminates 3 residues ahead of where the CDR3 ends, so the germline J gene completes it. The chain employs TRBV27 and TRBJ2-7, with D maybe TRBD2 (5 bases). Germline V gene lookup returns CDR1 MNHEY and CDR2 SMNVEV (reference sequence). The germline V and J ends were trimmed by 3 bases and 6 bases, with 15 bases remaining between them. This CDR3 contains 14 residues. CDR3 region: CASSFRGLSGEQYF. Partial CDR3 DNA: TGTGCCAGCAGTTTCCGGGGTCTTTCAGGCGAG.

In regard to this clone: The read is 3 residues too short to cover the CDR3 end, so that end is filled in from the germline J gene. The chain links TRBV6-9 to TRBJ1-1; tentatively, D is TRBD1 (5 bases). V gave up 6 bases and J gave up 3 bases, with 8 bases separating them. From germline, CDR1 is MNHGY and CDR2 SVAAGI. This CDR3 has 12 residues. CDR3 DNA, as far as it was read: TGTGCCAGCAGCCCGGGGGACACTGAA. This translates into CASSPGDTE. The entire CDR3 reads CASSPGDTEAFF.

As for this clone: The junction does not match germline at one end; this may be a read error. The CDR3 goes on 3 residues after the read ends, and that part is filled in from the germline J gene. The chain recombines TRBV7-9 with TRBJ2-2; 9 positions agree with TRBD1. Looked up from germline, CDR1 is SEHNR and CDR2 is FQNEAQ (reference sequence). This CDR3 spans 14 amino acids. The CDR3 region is CSSSQGQGYEKLFF. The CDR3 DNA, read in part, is TGTTCCAGCAGCCAGGGACAGGGTTATGAAAAG. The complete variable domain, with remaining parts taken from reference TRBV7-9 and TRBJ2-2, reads DTGVSQNPRHKITKRGQNVTFRCDPISEHNRLYWYRQTLGQGPEFLTYFQNEAQLEKSRLLSDRFSAERPKGSFSTLEIQRTEQGDSAMYLCSSSQGQGYEKLFFGEGSRLTVL.

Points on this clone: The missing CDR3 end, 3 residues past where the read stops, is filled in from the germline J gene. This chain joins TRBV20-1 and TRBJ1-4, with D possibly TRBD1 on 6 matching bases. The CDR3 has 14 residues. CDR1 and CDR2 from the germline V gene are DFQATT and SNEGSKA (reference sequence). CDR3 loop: CSARRTVYNSPLFF. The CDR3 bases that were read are TGCAGTGCTAGACGGACAGTCTATAATTCACCA.

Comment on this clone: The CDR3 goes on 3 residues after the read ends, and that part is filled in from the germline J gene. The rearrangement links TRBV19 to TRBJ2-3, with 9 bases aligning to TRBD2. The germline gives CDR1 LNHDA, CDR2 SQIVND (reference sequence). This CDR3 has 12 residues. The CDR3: CASGTSRETQYF. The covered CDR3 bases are TGTGCCAGTGGGACTAGCCGGGAGACG.

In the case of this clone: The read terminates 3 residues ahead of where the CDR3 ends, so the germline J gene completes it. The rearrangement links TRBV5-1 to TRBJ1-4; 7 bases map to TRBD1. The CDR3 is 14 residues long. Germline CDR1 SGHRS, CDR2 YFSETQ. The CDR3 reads CASSLGQGGRKLFF. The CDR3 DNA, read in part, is TGCGCCAGCAGCTTGGGTCAGGGGGGACGGAAA.

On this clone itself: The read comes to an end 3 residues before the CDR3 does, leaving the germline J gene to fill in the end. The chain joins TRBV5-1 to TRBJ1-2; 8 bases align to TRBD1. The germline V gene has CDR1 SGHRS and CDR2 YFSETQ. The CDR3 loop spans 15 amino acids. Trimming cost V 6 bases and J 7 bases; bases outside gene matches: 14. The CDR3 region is CASKIGAQGAVGYTF. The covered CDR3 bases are TGCGCCAGCAAAATCGGGGCCCAGGGGGCTGTTGGC.